This T cell receptor beta chain was obtained from a study of blood T cell repertoires in COVID-19. TCRdb's copy holds only in-frame clones and misses some; the assay was immunoSEQ multiplex PCR. Among 100,000 to 150,000 clones listed, around 82% were seen once. The sequencing sample was made of peripheral blood. This TCR was recovered from an elderly man with active or convalescent COVID-19.

CDR3 in amino acids: CASSPGDNEQFF. CDR3 nucleotides: TGTGCCAGCAGTCCCGGAGACAATGAGCAGTTCTTC. The rearrangement joins TRBV6-6 to TRBJ2-1; D not resolved. The germline gives CDR1 MNHNY, CDR2 SVGAGI (reference sequence). V lost 5 bases, J lost 5 bases, and 7 bases lay in between. This CDR3 is 12 amino acids long.